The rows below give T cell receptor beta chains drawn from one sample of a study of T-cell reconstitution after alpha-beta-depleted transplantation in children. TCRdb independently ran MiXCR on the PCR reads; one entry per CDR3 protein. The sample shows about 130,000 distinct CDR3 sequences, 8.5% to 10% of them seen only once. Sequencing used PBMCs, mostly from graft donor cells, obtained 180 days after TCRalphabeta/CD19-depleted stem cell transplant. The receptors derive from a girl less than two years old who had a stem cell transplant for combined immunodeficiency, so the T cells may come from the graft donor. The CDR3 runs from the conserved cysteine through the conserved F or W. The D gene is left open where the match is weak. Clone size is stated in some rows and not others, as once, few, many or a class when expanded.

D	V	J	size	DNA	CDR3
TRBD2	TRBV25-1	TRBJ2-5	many	TGTGCCAGCAGCCCCCCGGGACAACGACTAGCGGGAGCCTTTGAGACCCAGTACTTC	CASSPPGQRLAGAFETQYF
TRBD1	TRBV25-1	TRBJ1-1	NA	TGTGCCAGCAGTGAATGGGACAGGGAAAACACTGAAGCTTTCTTT	CASSEWDRENTEAFF
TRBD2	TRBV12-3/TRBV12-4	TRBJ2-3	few	TGTGCCAGCAGTTCCAGCGGGACTTCCACAGATACGCAGTATTTT	CASSSSGTSTDTQYF
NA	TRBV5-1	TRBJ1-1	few	TGCGCCAGCAGCTGGACGGGAGGGGACACTGAAGCTTTCTTT	CASSWTGGDTEAFF
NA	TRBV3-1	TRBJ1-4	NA	TGTGCCAGCAGCCCCCCGCCTCAGGGTAGGATCACTAATGAAAAACTGTTTTTT	CASSPPPQGRITNEKLFF
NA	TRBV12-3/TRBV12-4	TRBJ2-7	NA	TGTGCCAGCAGTTTATGGAGGGCGTCTGGGTACGAGCAGTACTTC	CASSLWRASGYEQYF
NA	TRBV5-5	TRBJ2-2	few	TGTGCCAGCAGCCCCCGTCGGATGAACACCGGGGAGCTGTTTTTT	CASSPRRMNTGELFF
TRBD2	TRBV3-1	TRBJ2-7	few	TGTGCCAGCAGCCATGCTAGCGGGGGGTTCTACGAGCAGTACTTC	CASSHASGGFYEQYF
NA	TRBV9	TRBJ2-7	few	TGTGCCAGCAGCGTAGGCACGACACCCAGAAACCCCTACGAGCAGTACTTC	CASSVGTTPRNPYEQYF
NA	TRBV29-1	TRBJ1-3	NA	TGCAGCGCGAAGGACAGCCCTGGAAACACCATATATTTT	CSAKDSPGNTIYF
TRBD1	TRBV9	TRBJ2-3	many	TGTGCCAGCAGCGTGAACAGGGGCAGGACAGATACGCAGTATTTT	CASSVNRGRTDTQYF
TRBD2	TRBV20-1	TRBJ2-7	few	TGCAGTGCTATCCCTGCTCGGGGGGCCTACGAGCAGTACTTC	CSAIPARGAYEQYF
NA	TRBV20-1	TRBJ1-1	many	TGCAACTTGAACACTGAAGCTTTCTTT	CNLNTEAFF
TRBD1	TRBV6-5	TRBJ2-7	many	TGTGCCAGCAGTTTCCGGACAGGGAGCTCCTACGAGCAGTACTTC	CASSFRTGSSYEQYF
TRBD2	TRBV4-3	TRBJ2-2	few	TGCGCCAGCAGCCAAGGGGAACTAGCGGTCGGGACGCTGTTTTTT	CASSQGELAVGTLFF
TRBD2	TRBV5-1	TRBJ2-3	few	TGCGCCAGCAGCTTGAGACTAGCGGGAGCTACAGATACGCAGTATTTT	CASSLRLAGATDTQYF
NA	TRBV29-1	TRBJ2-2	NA	TGCAGCGTTGAAGACTTCGACCGTACCCACACCGAGGAGCTGTTTTTT	CSVEDFDRTHTEELFF
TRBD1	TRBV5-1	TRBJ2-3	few	TGCGCCAGCAGCTTCAAGCCCCCGGGACAGGGAACAGATACGCAGTATTTT	CASSFKPPGQGTDTQYF
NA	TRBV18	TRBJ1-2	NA	TGTGCCAGCTCACCTGTCAGCCGGTATGGCTACACCTTC	CASSPVSRYGYTF
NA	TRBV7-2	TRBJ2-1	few	TGTGCCAGCAGCTTAGGGGGGTCTAGCTCCCTCAATGAGCAGTTCTTC	CASSLGGSSSLNEQFF
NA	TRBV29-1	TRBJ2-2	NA	TGCAGCGTTGAAAGGAACACCGGGGAGCTGTTTTTT	CSVERNTGELFF
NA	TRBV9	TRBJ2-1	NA	TGTGCCAGCAGCGGGCGGCCGCACTACAATGAGCAGTTCTTC	CASSGRPHYNEQFF
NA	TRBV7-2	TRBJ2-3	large	TGTGCCAGCAGCGTAGTTTTTTCTAGCACAGATACGCAGTATTTT	CASSVVFSSTDTQYF
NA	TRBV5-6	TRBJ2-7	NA	TGTGCCAGCAGCTTGGGGGGGAATACGAACGAGCAGTACTTC	CASSLGGNTNEQYF
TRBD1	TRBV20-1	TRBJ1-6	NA	TGCAGTGCTAGAGACCGGGACAGGGGGCTGAATTCACCCCTCCACTTT	CSARDRDRGLNSPLHF
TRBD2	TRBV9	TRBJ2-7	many	TGTGCCAGCAGCATTGGACTAGCCCACGAGCAGTACTTC	CASSIGLAHEQYF
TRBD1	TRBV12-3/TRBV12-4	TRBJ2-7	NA	TGTGCCAGCAGTTTAACAGGGGAGACGAACGAGCAGTACTTC	CASSLTGETNEQYF
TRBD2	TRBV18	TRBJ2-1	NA	TGTGCCAGCTCACCTCTAGCGGGAGGTAGTAATGAGCAGTTCTTC	CASSPLAGGSNEQFF
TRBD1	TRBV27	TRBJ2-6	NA	TGTGCCAGCAGTAGCCGGGACAGGCGCCTTTCTGGAGCCAACGTCCTGACTTTC	CASSSRDRRLSGANVLTF
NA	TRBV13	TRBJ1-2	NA	TGTGCCAGCAGCTTTAAATTCTATGGCTACACCTTC	CASSFKFYGYTF
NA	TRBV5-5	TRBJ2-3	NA	TGTGCTTCGCTTCTGTATGGCACAGATACGCAGTATTTT	CASLLYGTDTQYF
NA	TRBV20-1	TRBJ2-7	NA	TGCAGTGCTATCGGGACCGGGGTCTACGAGCAGTACTTC	CSAIGTGVYEQYF
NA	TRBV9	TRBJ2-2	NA	TGTGCCAGCAGCGTAGAAGGGGGGGCGGGGACCGGGGAGCTGTTTTTT	CASSVEGGAGTGELFF
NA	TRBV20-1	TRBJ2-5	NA	TGCAGTGCTAGACAGGGGTTGGAGACCCAGTACTTC	CSARQGLETQYF
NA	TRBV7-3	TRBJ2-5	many	TGTGCCAGCAGCCCCACGGGGGAGACCCAGTACTTC	CASSPTGETQYF
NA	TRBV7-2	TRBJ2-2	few	TGTGCCAGCAGCGCGCCAGCCGGGGAGCTGTTTTTT	CASSAPAGELFF
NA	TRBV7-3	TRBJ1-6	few	TGTGCCAGCAGCCCCTGGGATTCACCCCTCCACTTT	CASSPWDSPLHF
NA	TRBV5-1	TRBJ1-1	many	TGCGCCAGCAGCCCCGGATCCAACACTGAAGCTTTCTTT	CASSPGSNTEAFF
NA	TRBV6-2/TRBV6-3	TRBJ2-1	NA	TGTGCCAGCAGCCCAGGTGGTGGGGGAAATGAGCAGTTCTTC	CASSPGGGGNEQFF
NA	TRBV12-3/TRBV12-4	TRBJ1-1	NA	TGTGCCAGCAGTTTATCCCAGGGTGGGGGCAAAGCTTTCTTT	CASSLSQGGGKAFF
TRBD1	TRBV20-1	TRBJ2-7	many	TGCAGTGCCCTTACCGGGACAGGAGAGTACGAGCAGTACTTC	CSALTGTGEYEQYF
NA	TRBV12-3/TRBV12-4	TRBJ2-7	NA	TGTGCCAGCAGTTTTGCAGGGACGGCCGAGCAGTACTTC	CASSFAGTAEQYF
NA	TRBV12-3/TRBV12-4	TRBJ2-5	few	TGTGCCAGCAGTCACGGTAATCGGGAGACCCAGTACTTC	CASSHGNRETQYF